This TCR beta chain was captured in a study of human T cells and chemical hapten exposure. Turning to the study itself: Sensitization involved placing 2% DPC onto a roughly 2 cm by roughly 2 cm region of upper inner arm skin. Alopecia areata, totalis and universalis patients, mostly female, were included.

Unique molecular identifiers were attached to individual cDNA molecules during library preparation. TCRdb re-called the RACE reads with MiXCR, one entry per CDR3 protein. Of a few hundred thousand distinct CDR3 sequences in the sample, about 6% are singletons; the top ten hold around 6.1%. The CDR3 runs 12 residues. The germline V gene has CDR1 DFQATT and CDR2 SNEGSKA (reference sequence). V lost 3 bases and J 6 bases, leaving 8 bases between the germline ends. Specified time point: patch test 2, 6 weeks after DPC sensitization. Treatment indicated: therapeutic diphenylcyclopropenone sensitization with weekly scalp DPC.

The receptor was isolated from a woman aged 18-29 years with alopecia areata. Some clones in this sample may be carry-over from other donors' samples. This chain uses TRBV20-1 with TRBJ1-4; D uncertain. This specimen consisted of whole blood, obtained in connection with sensitization to the hapten diphenylcyclopropenone (DPC). The CDR3 sequence is CSARWADEKLFF. The CDR3 DNA reads TGCAGTGCTAGGTGGGCCGATGAAAAACTGTTTTTT.